This TCR beta chain was obtained from a study of beta chain features in type 1 diabetes. Study overall: Patients did not differ from healthy donors in age, gender or cell yield.

This clone was counted only a few times. Its target is not known. Whole-study findings and limits: Naive, central memory and regulatory TCRB repertoires appeared more similar among patients than healthy donors. A definitive answer on HLA type influencing TCRB rearrangement was not reached here.

Every isolated RNA sample was fully reverse transcribed, so sequencing captured expressed TCRB transcripts. The repertoire was sequenced with immunoSEQ multiplex PCR; TCRdb's copy has only in-frame clones and lacks some. The table shows 200,000 to 250,000 clones, with 9.6% occurring only once. The V segment lost 0 bases and the J segment 7 bases; nucleotides outside the gene matches: 9. The CDR3 has 14 residues. Looked up from germline, CDR1 is GTSNPN and CDR2 is SVGIG (reference sequence). This TCR came from a woman under 30 in good health. The chain joins TRBV30 to TRBJ2-7; 7 positions match TRBD2. The specimen sequenced was naive CD4+ T cells from blood. The CDR3 is CAWSVMAGAGEQYF. The CDR3 nucleotides read TGTGCCTGGAGTGTAATGGCGGGAGCGGGTGAGCAGTACTTC. Full variable domain (rest looked up from reference TRBV30 and TRBJ2-7): SQTIHQWPATLVQPVGSPLSLECTVEGTSNPNLYWYRQAAGRGLQLLFYSVGIGQISSEVPQNLSASRPQDRQFILSSKKLLLSDSGFYLCAWSVMAGAGEQYFGPGTRLTVT.